This T cell receptor beta chain appears in the sequencing data of a study of T cells after yellow fever vaccination. This clonotype was seen ten or more times. The antigen is undetermined. Germline V gene sequence: CDR1 DFQATT, CDR2 SNEGSKA (reference sequence). The CDR3 runs 15 residues. V was shortened by 0 bases and J by 2 bases, with 11 bases between the two germline ends. TCRdb processed the 5' RACE reads anew with MiXCR; each CDR3 protein has one entry. The sample has about 140,000 distinct CDR3 sequences; about 8% are singletons. General study results and limits: Subsequent to the booster, the majority of primary-vaccination clones reappeared (roughly 97% CD4, about 90% CD8). The presence of abundant clonotypes contaminating from the bulk population was possible in FACS-sorted repertoires. Weaker overall was a secondary response that nonetheless peaked faster, on day 5 versus 15.

The chain recombines TRBV20-1 with TRBJ2-1, with D uncertain. The receptor was isolated from a man aged 25-45 years who received the YFV17D yellow fever vaccine. The sequencing used CD4+ T cells sorted from PBMCs, collected 5 days after the yellow fever booster vaccination. CDR3 residues: CSARDRGITYNEQFF. The CDR3 region has the DNA TGCAGTGCTAGAGATCGAGGCATAACCTACAATGAGCAGTTCTTC.